This T cell receptor (beta chain) was retrieved from a study of T cell repertoires in cytomegalovirus infection. This CDR3 is built from 14 residues. Germline CDR1 reads MGHDK; CDR2 reads SYGVNS. Trimming cost V 6 bases and J 5 bases; bases outside gene matches: 8. On this clonotype itself: What it binds is unknown.

TCRdb reprocessed the reads via MiXCR and lists one record per CDR3 protein. The sample includes about a million distinct CDR3 sequences, 30% to 40% of them seen just once. The chain is built from TRBV25-1 and TRBJ2-5; 8 bases align to TRBD2. The material was cultured CD8+ T cells from PBMCs, obtained from culture after CMV antigen stimulation. The sequence was collected from a human donor in good health (CMV status not recorded). Some clones in this sample may be carry-over from other donors' samples. The CDR3, as DNA: TGTGCCAGCAGGAGGTCGGGGGGGCACGAGACCCAGTACTTC. Translated, it gives CASRRSGGHETQYF. The full variable domain, with the rest looked up from reference TRBV25-1 and TRBJ2-5, is EADIYQTPRYLVIGTGKKITLECSQTMGHDKMYWYQQDPGMELHLIHYSYGVNSTEKGDLSSESTVSRIRTEHFPLTLESARPSHTSQYLCASRRSGGHETQYFGPGTRLLVL.